The 13 T cell receptor beta chains in this list originate from one sample, sequenced in a study of cytomegalovirus exposure and HLA in healthy donors. Primers for the PCR totalled 60 Vbeta and 13 Jbeta. TCRdb's copy holds only in-frame clones and misses some; the assay was immunoSEQ multiplex PCR. The sample holds a few hundred thousand clones, over 70% seen once. Sample: PBMCs. Receptors originate from a girl aged 2 to 10 in good health and CMV-seronegative.

The rearrangement links TRBV10-1 to TRBJ1-5; D gene uncertain. V was cut by 0 bases and J by 6 bases, with 9 bases left in between. The CDR3 is made up of 14 amino acids. The germline CDR1 and CDR2 sequences are WNHNN and SYGVQD (reference sequence). The CDR3 loop reads CASSESGAGQPQHF. The CDR3 coding sequence is TGCGCCAGCAGTGAGTCGGGCGCGGGTCAGCCCCAGCATTTT.

This clone showed up just a few times. V is TRBV28 and J is TRBJ1-1; D call uncertain. The V end was cut by 10 bases, the J end by 1 base, with 16 bases between. Germline values: CDR1 MDHEN, CDR2 SYDVKM. The CDR3 runs 14 residues. The DNA of the CDR3 is TGTGCCACCCGAGGGCTTTACCCGAACACTGAAGCTTTCTTT. This codes for CATRGLYPNTEAFF. The complete variable domain, with remaining parts taken from reference TRBV28 and TRBJ1-1, reads DVKVTQSSRYLVKRTGEKVFLECVQDMDHENMFWYRQDPGLGLRLIYFSYDVKMKEKGDIPEGYSVSREKKERFSLILESASTNQTSMYLCATRGLYPNTEAFFGQGTRLTVV.

The rearrangement uses TRBV5-4 and TRBJ1-2; D call uncertain. Per germline, CDR1 SGHNT and CDR2 YYREEE (reference sequence). Trimming took off 4 bases at V and 2 bases at J, with 18 bases between the two ends. This CDR3 has 16 residues. The CDR3 region is CASSPPSILDNYGYTF. The CDR3 nucleotides are TGTGCCAGCAGCCCACCGAGTATTCTAGACAACTATGGCTACACCTTC.

This chain connects TRBV28 to TRBJ1-3, with D perhaps matching TRBD1 (5 bases). The CDR3 is 12 amino acids. Germline V gene data show CDR1 as MDHEN and CDR2 as SYDVKM. V gave up 11 bases and J gave up 0 bases, with 8 bases separating them. CDR3 sequence reads: CAGGGSGNTIYF. The CDR3, as DNA: TGTGCCGGGGGGGGCTCTGGAAACACCATATATTTT.

The chain combines TRBV7-6 with TRBJ2-7; D not resolved. Trimming pared 5 bases from V and 2 bases from J, leaving 19 bases between. Germline-derived CDR1 and CDR2 are SGHVS and FNYEAQ. The CDR3 is 16 residues long. The chain's CDR3 is CASSRFLKTSAYEQYF. The DNA for the CDR3 is TGTGCCAGCAGCCGATTCCTCAAGACATCTGCCTACGAGCAGTACTTC.

The gene calls are TRBV4-1 and TRBJ2-6, with D uncertain. Trimming cost V 1 base and J 0 bases, with 4 bases left between them. The germline V gene encodes CDR1 MGHRA and CDR2 YSYEKL. The CDR3 consists of 15 residues. The CDR3: CASSQGSSGANVLTF. The DNA for the CDR3 is TGCGCCAGCAGCCAAGGTAGCTCTGGGGCCAACGTCCTGACTTTC.

V and J are TRBV28 and TRBJ2-1; D call uncertain. CDR3 length: 11 residues. The germline CDR1 and CDR2 sequences are MDHEN and SYDVKM. V was shortened by 7 bases and J by 15 bases, with 16 bases between the two germline ends. CDR3 DNA sequence: TGTGCCAGCACACGCGGCATCCATCGGTTCTTC. This encodes CASTRGIHRFF.

The V and J genes are TRBV30 and TRBJ1-1; D uncertain. Trimming removed 1 base at V and 2 bases at J, with 5 bases between. Germline V gene sequence: CDR1 GTSNPN, CDR2 SVGIG (reference sequence). The CDR3 is 12 residues long. CDR3 in DNA: TGTGCCTGGAGTGAATATAACACTGAAGCTTTCTTT. It yields the protein CAWSEYNTEAFF.

This clone was seen a handful of times. The V call is TRBV27, the J call TRBJ2-1, with TRBD2 matching over 8 bases. CDR1 is MNHEY, CDR2 SMNVEV, per germline (reference sequence). V shed 7 bases and J 6 bases; nucleotides not matched to a gene: 8. CDR3 length: 14 amino acids. CDR3 protein: CASTERELSNEQFF. As DNA, the CDR3 is TGTGCCAGCACGGAGCGGGAGCTTTCCAATGAGCAGTTCTTC.

The genes are TRBV5-4 and TRBJ2-1; 7 bases fit TRBD2. V was pared by 4 bases and J by 6 bases, with 7 bases of the junction left unmatched. The germline CDR1 and CDR2 sequences are SGHNT and YYREEE (reference sequence). The CDR3 loop spans 14 amino acids. CDR3 coding DNA: TGTGCCAGCAGCATGCCGGGACTACCCAATGAGCAGTTCTTC. This gives the protein CASSMPGLPNEQFF.

The gene calls are TRBV14 and TRBJ2-1; TRBD2 is a possible D gene (5 bases). Trimming stripped 2 bases from V and 8 bases from J, with 16 bases between. Germline CDR1 is SGHDN and CDR2 is FVKESK. This CDR3 has 15 amino acids. CDR3 residues: CASSQLPGKIHEQFF. DNA for the CDR3: TGTGCCAGCAGCCAACTCCCGGGGAAGATCCATGAGCAGTTCTTC.

The genes are TRBV27 and TRBJ1-2, with a tentative D call TRBD1 (6 bases). The CDR3 has 18 residues. The germline CDR1 and CDR2 sequences are MNHEY and SMNVEV (reference sequence). V shed 2 bases and J shed 4 bases, with 23 bases lying between them. CDR3 sequence: CASSLVGSTGSRGYGYTF. The CDR3 DNA reads as TGTGCCAGCAGTTTAGTCGGCTCAACAGGGTCCCGAGGCTATGGCTACACCTTC.

This clone has just a few counts. The chain couples TRBV5-1 to TRBJ1-1, with a possible D match to TRBD1 (6 bases). The germline V gene encodes CDR1 SGHRS and CDR2 YFSETQ. V lost 5 bases to trimming and J lost 0 bases, with 17 bases between them. The CDR3 runs 16 residues. The CDR3 protein is CASRYRTAIMNTEAFF. As DNA, the CDR3 is TGCGCCAGCAGGTACCGGACAGCAATTATGAACACTGAAGCTTTCTTT.